Here is one TCR beta chain with its context. V shed 3 bases and J shed 1 base, with 9 bases lying between them. Per germline, CDR1 LGHNA and CDR2 YNFKEQ. The length of the CDR3 is 14 residues. Clones were read by immunoSEQ multiplex PCR, and TCRdb kept only the in-frame ones, dropping some. The top ten hold over 8.5% of the sample, which has around 310,000 clones, around 92% seen once. This entry belongs to a study of blood T cell repertoires in COVID-19. About the research overall: Nucleic acid was either cDNA or gDNA, and it came from T cells, B-cell-depleted T cells, or PBMCs.

The material sequenced was PBMCs or T cells enriched from blood (not recorded which). The TCR sequence derives from a woman between 25 and 40 years old who had recovered from COVID-19. This chain connects TRBV4-2 to TRBJ1-2, with a weak D call TRBD1 (5 bases). CDR3 amino acids: CASSHTGFNYGYTF. The CDR3 DNA reads as TGTGCCAGCAGCCATACAGGTTTTAACTATGGCTACACCTTC.